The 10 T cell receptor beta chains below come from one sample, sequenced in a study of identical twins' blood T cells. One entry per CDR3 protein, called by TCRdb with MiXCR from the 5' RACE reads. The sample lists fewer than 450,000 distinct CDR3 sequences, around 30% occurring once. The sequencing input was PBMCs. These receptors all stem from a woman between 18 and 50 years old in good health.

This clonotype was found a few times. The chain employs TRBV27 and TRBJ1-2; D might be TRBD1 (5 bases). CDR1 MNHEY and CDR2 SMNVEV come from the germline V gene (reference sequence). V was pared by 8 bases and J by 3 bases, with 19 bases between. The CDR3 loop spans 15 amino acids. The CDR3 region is CASCPGLGVDYGYTF. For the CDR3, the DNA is TGTGCCAGCTGTCCTGGGCTAGGGGTAGACTATGGCTACACCTTC.

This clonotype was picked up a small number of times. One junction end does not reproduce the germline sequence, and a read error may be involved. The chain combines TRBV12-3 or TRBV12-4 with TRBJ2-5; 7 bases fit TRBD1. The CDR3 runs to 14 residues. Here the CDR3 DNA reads TGTGCCAGCAGTTACAGGGGCGACCACGAGACCCAGTACTTC. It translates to CASSYRGDHETQYF.

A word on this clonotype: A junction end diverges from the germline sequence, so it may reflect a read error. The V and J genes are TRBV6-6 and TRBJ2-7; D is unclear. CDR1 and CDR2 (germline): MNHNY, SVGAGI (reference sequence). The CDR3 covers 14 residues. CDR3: CAISYSDGSYEQYF. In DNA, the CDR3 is TGTGCCATCAGTTACTCTGACGGGTCCTACGAGCAGTACTTC.

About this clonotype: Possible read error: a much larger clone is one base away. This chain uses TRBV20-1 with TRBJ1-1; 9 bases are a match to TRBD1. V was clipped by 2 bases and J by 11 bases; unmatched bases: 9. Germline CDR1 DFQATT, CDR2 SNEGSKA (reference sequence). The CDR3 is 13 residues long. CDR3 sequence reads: CSARSGQGMEAFF. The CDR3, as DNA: TGCAGTGCTAGAAGTGGACAGGGGATGGAGGCTTTCTTT.

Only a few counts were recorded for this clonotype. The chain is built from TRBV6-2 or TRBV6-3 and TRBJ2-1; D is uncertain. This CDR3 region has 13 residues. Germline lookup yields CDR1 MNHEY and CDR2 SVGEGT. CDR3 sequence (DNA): TGTGCGGTAGGGCGGATCTCCTACAATGAGCAGTTCTTC. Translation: CAVGRISYNEQFF.

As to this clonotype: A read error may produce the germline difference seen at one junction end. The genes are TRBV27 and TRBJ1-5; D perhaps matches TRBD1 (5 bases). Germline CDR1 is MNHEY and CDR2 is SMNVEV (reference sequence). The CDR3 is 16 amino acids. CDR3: CARIWSAGGSYQPQHF. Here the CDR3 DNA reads TGTGCCCGTATATGGTCTGCGGGGGGTAGCTATCAGCCCCAGCATTTT.

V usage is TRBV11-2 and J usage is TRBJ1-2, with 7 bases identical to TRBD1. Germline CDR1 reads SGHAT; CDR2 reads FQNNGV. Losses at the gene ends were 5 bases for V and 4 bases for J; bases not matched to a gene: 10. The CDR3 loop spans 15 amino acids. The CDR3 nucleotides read TGTGCCAGCAGCCCAACACGGGACAGTGGCTATGGCTACACCTTC. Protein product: CASSPTRDSGYGYTF.

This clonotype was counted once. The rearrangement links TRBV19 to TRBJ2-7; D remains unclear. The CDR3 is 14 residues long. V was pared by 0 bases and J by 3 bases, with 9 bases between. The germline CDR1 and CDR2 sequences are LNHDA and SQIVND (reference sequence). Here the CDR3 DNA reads TGTGCCAGTAGTATAGATGATGGCAACTACGAGCAGTACTTC. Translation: CASSIDDGNYEQYF.

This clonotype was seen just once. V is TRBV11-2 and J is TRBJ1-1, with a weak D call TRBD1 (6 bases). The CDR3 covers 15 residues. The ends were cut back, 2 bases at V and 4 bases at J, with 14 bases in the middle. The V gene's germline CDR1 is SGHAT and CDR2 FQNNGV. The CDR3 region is CASSLIGGGRTEAFF. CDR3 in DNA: TGTGCCAGCAGCTTAATAGGGGGTGGCCGCACTGAAGCTTTCTTT.

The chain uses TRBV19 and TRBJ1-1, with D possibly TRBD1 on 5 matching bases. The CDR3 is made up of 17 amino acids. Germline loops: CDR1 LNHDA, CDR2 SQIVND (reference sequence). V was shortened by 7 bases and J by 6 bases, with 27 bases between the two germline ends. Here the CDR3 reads CASMGRPGRVQVPEAFF. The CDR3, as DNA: TGTGCCAGTATGGGAAGACCGGGACGTGTACAGGTCCCTGAAGCTTTCTTT.